This TCR beta chain appears in the sequencing data of a study of blood T cell repertoires in COVID-19 (dated by TCRdb to the early 2020s). With respect to the entire study: Samples from collaborators originated in the United States, Italy and Spain and spanned both the acute and convalescent phases of COVID-19. Where HLA class I and class II types were available, the types were taken from metadata supplied by the sample provider, not from assay-based typing. Nearly every sample came with metadata listing a de-identified subject ID, COVID-19 status, age in years and sex. Subjects who had been exposed to COVID-19, were actively infected with it, or had recovered from it provided the deeply sampled blood TCRbeta repertoires that made up the dataset. The repertoires were made available in a free public database intended to serve as a resource for research on the immune response to SARS-CoV-2. The prospective study material was composed of cDNA or gDNA derived from T cells, B-cell-depleted T cells, or PBMCs. The samples were drawn from the first 160 participants of the ongoing ImmuneRACE study and from 1,254 subjects provided by 6 global collaborators. On the study overall, not on this receptor specifically: Clinical and demographic metadata were provided uncurated, with the amount varying by source and participant.

As to this clone: This clone's antigen is unknown. No per-base quality is available; no much larger clone lies one base away. This sample also contains other DNA sequences that code for the same CDR3.

V is cut back by 4 bases and J by 5 bases, with 3 bases in the junction unmatched. Its CDR3 holds 14 amino acids, cysteine through phenylalanine. Only the CDR3 region is kept as DNA, spanning 42 bases read in frame from base 1. CDR1 ENHRY and CDR2 SYGVKD were looked up in the germline V gene. In the prospective study, participants were about 18 to 90 years old, resided in fewer than 25 geographic areas of the United States, and were enrolled through a virtual design. In the prospective study, participants were assigned to cohorts based on the clinical history participants reported in a screening survey and a study questionnaire. Exposed participants were defined as having been in contact with someone with a PCR-confirmed or clinician-diagnosed COVID-19 case within 2 weeks of study entry. In the prospective study, whole blood, serum and a nasopharyngeal or oropharyngeal swab were collected from each participant by mobile phlebotomists. Over a roughly two-month period, participants in the prospective study had the option of providing additional blood draws and questionnaires. Prospective study blood samples were shipped either frozen or at room temperature before DNA extraction.

TCRbeta CDR3 regions were amplified from genomic DNA by means of the immunoSEQ Assay, a bias-controlled multiplex PCR. The authors' analysis ran thus. The number of nucleated cells in each sample was estimated from the amplification of reference gene primers within the assay. Sequence reads were collapsed and filtered to measure the absolute abundance of every unique TCRbeta CDR3 rearrangement. For each sample, productive Simpson clonality was calculated as the square root of Simpson's diversity index across productive rearrangements. TCRdb holds this immuneACCESS table with in-frame rearrangements only. Some clones are missing; in checked studies, unresolved V genes explain under half, and the rest has no known cause. Clone size and V and J calls were adopted from that table, with D and trimming inferred from the DNA. Here the sample has about 320,000 clones; roughly 85% occur a single time. Approximately 1.9% of the sample is taken by the ten largest.

Sequences were obtained from PBMCs or T cells enriched from blood (not recorded which). The origin of this receptor is a woman in her thirties who had been exposed to COVID-19. The chain uses TRBV10-3 and TRBJ2-2; the junction holds 8 bases that match TRBD1. The DNA sequence is given as TGTGCCATCAGTGGAACAGGGGGGACCGGGGAGCTGTTTTTT. Translation gives CAISGTGGTGELFF.